This T cell receptor (beta chain) is from a study of cytomegalovirus exposure and HLA in healthy donors. Study results and caveats: Looking again later, the authors saw that most CMV-associated TCR beta chains seemed HLA-restricted. Analysis performed later found about 18,000 TCR beta sequences associated with HLA alleles at 0.05 false discovery rate.

After removal of 6 bases from V and 4 bases from J, the junction contained 3 bases not matched to a gene. This CDR3 contains 15 residues. In germline, CDR1 is MNHNS, CDR2 SASEGT. The primer mix had 60 Vbeta and 13 Jbeta primers. Sequencing was performed with immunoSEQ multiplex PCR; in TCRdb, only in-frame clones are kept and a portion is missing. Counted here are tens of thousands of clones, about 70% occurring once; the ten biggest clones make up roughly an eighth. The study sampled nominally healthy donors, though unrecorded immune exposures were likely. In regard to this clone: As yet, its antigen is unknown.

The material sequenced was PBMCs. V and J are TRBV6-1 and TRBJ2-3; TRBD2 matches 14 bases. The clonotype comes from a male donor in good health and CMV-seropositive. The CDR3 sequence: CASRTSGGVADTQYF. The DNA for the CDR3 is TGTGCCAGCAGGACTAGCGGGGGGGTCGCAGATACGCAGTATTTT.